The clone carrying this T cell receptor (beta chain) was picked up many times. The antigen remains unidentified. This sample was taken from a study of glioma-infiltrating T cells. Study outcomes and limitations: Only very few CDR3 sequences appeared in both tissue and blood. Above-expected tissue-blood divergence occurred in all gliomas, most in low-grade ones.

CDR3 length: 11 residues. The germline V gene encodes CDR1 SEHNR and CDR2 FQNEAQ (reference sequence). V lost 5 bases and J 7 bases, leaving 8 bases between the germline ends. TCR alpha and beta CDR3 regions were amplified from RNA using iRepertoire nested multiplex PCR. Tissue mRNA or PBMC total RNA, roughly 95-400 ng, went into one-step reverse transcription and amplification. One entry per CDR3 protein, called by TCRdb with MiXCR from the multiplex PCR reads. Counted here are some 85,000 distinct CDR3 sequences, about 25% occurring once; the ten biggest clones make up over 5%. The sequencing sample was made of glioma tissue, nonneoplastic brain tissue, or PBMCs (not recorded which). This sequence originates from a human donor with low-grade glioma or glioblastoma, undergoing nonglioma brain surgery, or in good health (not recorded which). The chain links TRBV7-9 to TRBJ1-1; D remains unclear. CDR3 nucleotide sequence: TGTGCCAGCAGCCCGGAGCTTGAAGCTTTCTTT. It is translated as CASSPELEAFF.